This T cell receptor beta chain appears in the sequencing data of a study of Graves' ophthalmopathy and Graves' hyperthyroidism. RNA transcripts served as template for amplifying TCR beta CDR3 sequences. An opening RT-PCR round employed HTBI primers and preceded a second-round multiplex PCR. One entry per CDR3 protein, called by TCRdb with MiXCR from the multiplex PCR reads. The sample yields about 390,000 distinct CDR3 sequences, just over 15% seen once. Study outcomes and limitations: Using a 13-signature model, the authors split ophthalmopathy from stable hyperthyroidism, with just under 90% sensitivity and about 80% specificity. The authors also found most expanded thyroid clonotypes above 0.001 frequency in blood.

Aged 18 to 65, hyperthyroidism patients had been newly diagnosed, with under 2 months' duration. Researchers turned away patients with other autoimmune diseases, uncontrolled infections, pregnancy or lactation. V gave up 4 bases and J gave up 1 base, with 10 bases separating them. Germline CDR1 and CDR2: MNHNS and SASEGT. The CDR3 totals 14 residues. This clonotype was counted many times. The target antigen is unknown. The receptor comes from a woman aged 18-30 years with stable Graves' hyperthyroidism. Sequencing was done on a sample of peripheral blood. The gene calls are TRBV6-1 and TRBJ1-1; tentatively, D is TRBD1 (5 bases). The CDR3 DNA reads as TGTGCCAGCAGTGCCTTAACAGGGAACACTGAAGCTTTCTTT. It codes for CASSALTGNTEAFF.